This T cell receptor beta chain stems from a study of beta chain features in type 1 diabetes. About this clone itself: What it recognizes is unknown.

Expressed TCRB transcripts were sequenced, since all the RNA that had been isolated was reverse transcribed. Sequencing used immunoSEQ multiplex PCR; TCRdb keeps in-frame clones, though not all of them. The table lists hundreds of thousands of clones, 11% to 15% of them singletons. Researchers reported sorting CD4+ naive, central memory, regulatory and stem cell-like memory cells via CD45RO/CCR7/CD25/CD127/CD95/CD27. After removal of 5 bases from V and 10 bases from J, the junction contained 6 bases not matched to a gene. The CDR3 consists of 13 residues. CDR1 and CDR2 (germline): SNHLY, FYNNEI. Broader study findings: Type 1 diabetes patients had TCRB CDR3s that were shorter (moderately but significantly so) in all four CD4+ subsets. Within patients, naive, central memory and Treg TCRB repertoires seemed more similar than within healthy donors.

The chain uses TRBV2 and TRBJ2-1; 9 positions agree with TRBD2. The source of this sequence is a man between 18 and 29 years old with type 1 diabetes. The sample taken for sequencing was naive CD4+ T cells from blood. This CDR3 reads CASSRGGAEEQFF. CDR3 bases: TGTGCCAGCAGTCGCGGGGGGGCCGAGGAGCAGTTCTTC. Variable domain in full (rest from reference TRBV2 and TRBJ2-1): EPEVTQTPSHQVTQMGQEVILRCVPISNHLYFYWYRQILGQKVEFLVSFYNNEISEKSEIFDDQFSVERPDGSNFTLKIRSTKLEDSAMYFCASSRGGAEEQFFGPGTRLTVL.